This is a list of T cell receptor beta chains from one sample in a study of early T cells in non-severe SARS-CoV-2 infection. TCRdb reprocessed the 5' RACE reads via MiXCR and lists one record per CDR3 protein. The repertoire holds about 92,000 distinct CDR3 sequences, with 13% to 15% as singletons. Sequencing was carried out using whole blood. The origin of the receptors is an adult who was a healthcare worker with PCR-confirmed SARS-CoV-2 infection or an uninfected control (not recorded which). CDR3s include the opening cysteine and the closing phenylalanine or tryptophan. The D gene is left open where the match is weak. Size is stated for part of the rows, as once, few or many counts, or as a class when the clone is expanded.

V	J	size	D	DNA	CDR3
TRBV29-1	TRBJ2-7	few	.	TGCAGCGTTGCGACTTCCTACGAGCAGTACTTC	CSVATSYEQYF
TRBV19	TRBJ2-5	.	TRBD2	TGTGCCAGTGGGACTAGCGGGAGACGAGAGACCCAGTACTTC	CASGTSGRRETQYF
TRBV4-1	TRBJ1-2	few	.	TGCGCCAGCAGCCAAGATCCCTTCCTGGGCTACACCTTC	CASSQDPFLGYTF
TRBV12-5	TRBJ1-2	few	.	TGTGCTAGTGGTGCTTACTATGGCTACACCTTC	CASGAYYGYTF
TRBV7-6	TRBJ1-2	few	.	TGTGCCAGCAGCTTAGGCCCTGCGGCGGAATATGGCTACACCTTC	CASSLGPAAEYGYTF
TRBV18	TRBJ1-5	.	.	TGTGCCAGCTCACCAAACGTAGTCGATCAGCCCCAGCATTTT	CASSPNVVDQPQHF
TRBV5-6	TRBJ2-1	.	.	TGTGCCAGCAGCCCGGAAGGGCTTGAGCAGTTCTTC	CASSPEGLEQFF
TRBV6-5	TRBJ2-7	few	TRBD1	TGTGCCAGCAGTTATTGGGACAGGGCCGAGCAGTACTTC	CASSYWDRAEQYF
TRBV27	TRBJ2-1	few	.	TGTGCCAGCAGTTTAAGGAGGAGCTCCTACAATGAGCAGTTCTTC	CASSLRRSSYNEQFF
TRBV7-9	TRBJ2-6	.	.	TGTGCCAGCAGCTACCGGGCCAACGTCCTGACTTTC	CASSYRANVLTF
TRBV25-1	TRBJ1-6	few	TRBD1	TGTGCCAGCAGTGGGGGGTTCGGGACAGACAATTATAATTCACCCCTCCACTTT	CASSGGFGTDNYNSPLHF
TRBV20-1	TRBJ2-1	.	.	TGCAGTGCTAATTTCGGGGACAATGAGCAGTTCTTC	CSANFGDNEQFF
TRBV7-9	TRBJ1-3	few	.	TGTGCCAGCACCCCCGGTTCCTCTGGAAACACCATATATTTT	CASTPGSSGNTIYF
TRBV5-1	TRBJ2-1	few	.	TGCGCCAGCAGCTTGGAGACAGCTTACAATGAGCAGTTCTTC	CASSLETAYNEQFF
TRBV3-1	TRBJ2-3	.	.	TGTGCCAGCAGCCAACCAGATATACTACCCACAGATACGCAGTATTTT	CASSQPDILPTDTQYF
TRBV20-1	TRBJ2-3	.	TRBD1	TGCAGTGCACCGGGACAGGATGGCACAGATACGCAGTATTTT	CSAPGQDGTDTQYF
TRBV27	TRBJ1-5	few	TRBD1	TGTGCCAGCAGTTTAGGACAGGGGGTCAATCAGCCCCAGCATTTT	CASSLGQGVNQPQHF
TRBV29-1	TRBJ2-7	few	TRBD2	TGCAGCGTTGGACTAGCGGGAGGCTTGGACGAGCAGTACTTC	CSVGLAGGLDEQYF
TRBV5-5	TRBJ2-2	many	TRBD1	TGTGCCAGCAGCTCGGGACAGGGAAAGGCCGGGGAGCTGTTTTTT	CASSSGQGKAGELFF
TRBV7-9	TRBJ2-7	few	.	TGTGCCAGCAGCTTACTGGACACATCCTACGAGCAGTACTTC	CASSLLDTSYEQYF
TRBV5-4	TRBJ2-1	.	.	TGTGCCAGCAGCTTGGATCTCCCGGGATTTTCAGCGAATGAGCAGTTCTTC	CASSLDLPGFSANEQFF
TRBV28	TRBJ2-1	.	.	TGTGCCAGCAGTTCCTCCCTTAGGTACAATGAGCAGTTCTTC	CASSSSLRYNEQFF
TRBV30	TRBJ1-2	.	.	TGTGCCTGGAGTGTACAACAGTACTATGGCTACACCTTC	CAWSVQQYYGYTF
TRBV7-2	TRBJ2-3	few	.	TGTGCCAGCAGCTTTGCGGGGCCAGATACGCAGTATTTT	CASSFAGPDTQYF
TRBV7-3	TRBJ2-2	.	.	TGTGCCAGCAGTTCCGCGAACACCGGGGAGCTGTTTTTT	CASSSANTGELFF
TRBV5-1	TRBJ2-2	.	.	TGCGCCAGCAGGACAACCGGGGAGCTGTTTTTT	CASRTTGELFF
TRBV29-1	TRBJ2-7	.	.	TGCAGCGTTGAAGTGGACGGATGGGCCTACGAGCAGTACTTC	CSVEVDGWAYEQYF
TRBV7-6	TRBJ1-5	few	.	TGTGCCAGCAGCTTAGTCGGGTTTTGGAGCAATCAGCCCCAGCATTTT	CASSLVGFWSNQPQHF
TRBV6-1	TRBJ2-1	few	TRBD2	TGTGCCACCCGGACTAGCGGGAACTACAATGAGCAGTTCTTC	CATRTSGNYNEQFF
TRBV7-2	TRBJ2-1	many	TRBD2	TGTGCCAGCAGTCGGACTAGCGGGAACAATGAGCAGTTCTTC	CASSRTSGNNEQFF
TRBV18	TRBJ1-4	few	.	TGTGCCAGCTCTCCCGGGATGGGGGAAAAACTGTTTTTT	CASSPGMGEKLFF
TRBV7-6	TRBJ2-1	.	.	TGTGCCAGCAGCGAAGGGGGCTACAATGAGCAGTTCTTC	CASSEGGYNEQFF
TRBV7-7	TRBJ2-2	.	.	TGTGCCAGCAGCTTAATCGGGCACACCGGGGAGCTGTTTTTT	CASSLIGHTGELFF
TRBV7-2	TRBJ2-7	many	.	TGTGCCAGCAGCTCGAATCAGGTCTCCTACGAGCAGTACTTC	CASSSNQVSYEQYF
TRBV4-1	TRBJ1-1	few	.	TGCGCCACACGAGGGGTCCTAAAGGGCACTGAAGCTTTCTTT	CATRGVLKGTEAFF
TRBV5-1	TRBJ1-2	few	TRBD1	TGCGCCAGCAGGCCCAGGGGGACGCCCGCGGATGGCTACACCTTC	CASRPRGTPADGYTF
TRBV5-1	TRBJ1-1	.	TRBD1	TGCGCCAGCAGCACCGGACAGGGGCAGACTGAAGCTTTCTTT	CASSTGQGQTEAFF
TRBV20-1	TRBJ2-3	few	TRBD2	TGCAGTGCTAGACCCCTCCTAGCGGGAGGGCCATGGGATACGCAGTATTTT	CSARPLLAGGPWDTQYF
TRBV20-1	TRBJ2-2	.	.	TGCAGTGCAAGTACCCGAGGGACTGGCGGGGAGCTGTTTTTT	CSASTRGTGGELFF
TRBV7-6	TRBJ2-3	few	TRBD1	TGTGCCAGCAGCTTAGAACAGGGGGCCGGGACAGATACGCAGTATTTT	CASSLEQGAGTDTQYF
TRBV18	TRBJ2-3	few	.	TGTGCCAGCTCACCATGGGTCATGCGCGGCTACACAGATACGCAGTATTTT	CASSPWVMRGYTDTQYF
TRBV10-1	TRBJ2-2	few	.	TGCGCCAGCAGCCGTGACTGGACCGGGGAGCTGTTTTTT	CASSRDWTGELFF
TRBV7-6	TRBJ2-1	few	TRBD2	TGTGCCAGCAGCTTTCGTATGAGGACTAGCGGGAGCAATGAGCAGTTCTTC	CASSFRMRTSGSNEQFF
TRBV2	TRBJ1-1	many	TRBD1	TGTGCCAGCAGTCGTCGGACAGGGATGAACACTGAAGCTTTCTTT	CASSRRTGMNTEAFF
TRBV5-1	TRBJ2-7	many	.	TGCGCCAGCAGAAAGGAGGGGTCCTACGAGCAGTACTTC	CASRKEGSYEQYF
TRBV30	TRBJ1-2	.	TRBD1	TGTGCCTGGACCGAGGACAGGGGCGCTGGCTACACCTTC	CAWTEDRGAGYTF
TRBV7-9	TRBJ2-5	.	.	TGTGCCAGCAGGCCCGGGGACCCTTTAGAGACCCAGTACTTC	CASRPGDPLETQYF
TRBV29-1	TRBJ2-7	many	TRBD2	TGCAGCGCAGGGACTAGCGCCTCCTACGAGCAGTACTTC	CSAGTSASYEQYF
TRBV7-6	TRBJ2-5	many	.	TGTGCCAGCAGCTCCCTACAGGGAAAGCAAGAGACCCAGTACTTC	CASSSLQGKQETQYF
TRBV20-1	TRBJ2-2	.	.	TGCAGTGCAGAAGGGGCAAGATACACCGGGGAGCTGTTTTTT	CSAEGARYTGELFF
TRBV27	TRBJ2-7	.	TRBD2	TGTGCCAGCTCCTGGGGTGGCGGGAGGGCCTACGAGCAGTACTTC	CASSWGGGRAYEQYF
TRBV30	TRBJ1-3	few	TRBD1	TGTGCCTGGAGTGCCCGGACAGGGGCAAACACCATATATTTT	CAWSARTGANTIYF
TRBV29-1	TRBJ1-2	.	.	TGCAGCGTGACCCAAGAGCATGGCTACACCTTC	CSVTQEHGYTF